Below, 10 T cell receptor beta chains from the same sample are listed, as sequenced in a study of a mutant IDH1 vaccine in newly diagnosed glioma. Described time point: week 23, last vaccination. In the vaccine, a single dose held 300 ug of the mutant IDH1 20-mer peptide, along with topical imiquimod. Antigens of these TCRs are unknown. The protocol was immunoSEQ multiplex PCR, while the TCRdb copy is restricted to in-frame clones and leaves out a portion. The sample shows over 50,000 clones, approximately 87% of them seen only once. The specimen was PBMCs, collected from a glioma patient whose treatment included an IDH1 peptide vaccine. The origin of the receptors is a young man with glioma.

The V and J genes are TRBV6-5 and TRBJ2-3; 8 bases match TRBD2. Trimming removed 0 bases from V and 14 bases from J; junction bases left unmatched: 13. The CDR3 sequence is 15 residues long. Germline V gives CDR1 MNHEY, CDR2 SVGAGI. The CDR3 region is CASSYSGGGLIRMYF. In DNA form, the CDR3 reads TGTGCCAGCAGTTACTCTGGCGGGGGGCTAATAAGGATGTATTTT.

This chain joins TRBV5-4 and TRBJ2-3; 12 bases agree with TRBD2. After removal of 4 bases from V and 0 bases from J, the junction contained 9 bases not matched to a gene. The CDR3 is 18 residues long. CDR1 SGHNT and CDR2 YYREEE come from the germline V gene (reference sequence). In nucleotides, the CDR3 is TGTGCCAGCAGCATGAGGCCTAGCGGGGGGGTCAGCACAGATACGCAGTATTTT. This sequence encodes CASSMRPSGGVSTDTQYF.

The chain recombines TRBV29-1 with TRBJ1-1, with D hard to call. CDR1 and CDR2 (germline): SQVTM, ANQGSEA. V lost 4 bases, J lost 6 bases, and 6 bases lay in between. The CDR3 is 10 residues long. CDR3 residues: CSVVTAEAFF. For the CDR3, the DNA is TGCAGCGTTGTAACCGCTGAAGCTTTCTTT. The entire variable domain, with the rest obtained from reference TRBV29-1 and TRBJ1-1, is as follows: SAVISQKPSRDICQRGTSLTIQCQVDSQVTMMFWYRQQPGQSLTLIATANQGSEATYESGFVIDKFPISRPNLTFSTLTVSNMSPEDSSIYLCSVVTAEAFFGQGTRLTVV.

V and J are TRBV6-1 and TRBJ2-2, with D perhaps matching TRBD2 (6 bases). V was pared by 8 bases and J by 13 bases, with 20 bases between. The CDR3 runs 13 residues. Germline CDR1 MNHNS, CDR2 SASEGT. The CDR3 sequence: CASLITWKGGLFF. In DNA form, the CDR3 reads TGTGCCAGCCTCATTACCTGGAAGGGAGGGCTGTTTTTT.

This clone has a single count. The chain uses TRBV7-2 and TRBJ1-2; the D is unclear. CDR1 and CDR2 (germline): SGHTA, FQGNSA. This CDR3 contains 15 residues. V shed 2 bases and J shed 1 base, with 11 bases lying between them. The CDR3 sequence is CASSLYARNNYGYTF. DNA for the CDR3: TGTGCCAGCAGCTTATACGCCCGAAATAACTATGGCTACACCTTC.

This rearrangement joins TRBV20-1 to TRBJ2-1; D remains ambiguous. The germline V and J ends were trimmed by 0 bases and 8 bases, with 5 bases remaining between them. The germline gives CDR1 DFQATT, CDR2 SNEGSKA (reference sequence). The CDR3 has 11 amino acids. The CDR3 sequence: CSARDRYEQFF. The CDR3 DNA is TGCAGTGCTAGAGATCGCTATGAGCAGTTCTTC.

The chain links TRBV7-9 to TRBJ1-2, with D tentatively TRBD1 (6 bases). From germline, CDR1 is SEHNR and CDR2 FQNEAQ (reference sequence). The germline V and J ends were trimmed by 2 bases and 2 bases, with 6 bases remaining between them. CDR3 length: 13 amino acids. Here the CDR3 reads CASSLQGNYGYTF. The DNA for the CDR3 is TGTGCCAGCAGCTTACAGGGGAACTATGGCTACACCTTC.

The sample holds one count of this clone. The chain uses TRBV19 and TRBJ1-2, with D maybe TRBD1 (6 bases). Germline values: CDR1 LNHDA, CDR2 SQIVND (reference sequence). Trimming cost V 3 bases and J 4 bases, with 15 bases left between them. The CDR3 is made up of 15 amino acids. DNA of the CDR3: TGTGCCAGTAGTATCGGGGGGGCCTGGGGCTATGGCTACACCTTC. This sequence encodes CASSIGGAWGYGYTF. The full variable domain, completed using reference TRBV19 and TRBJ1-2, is DGGITQSPKYLFRKEGQNVTLSCEQNLNHDAMYWYRQDPGQGLRLIYYSQIVNDFQKGDIAEGYSVSREKKESFPLTVTSAQKNPTAFYLCASSIGGAWGYGYTFGSGTRLTVV.

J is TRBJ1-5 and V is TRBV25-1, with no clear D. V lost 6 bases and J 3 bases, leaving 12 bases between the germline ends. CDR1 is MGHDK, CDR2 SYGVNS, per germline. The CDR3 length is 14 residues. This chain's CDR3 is CASSKVGNNQPQHF. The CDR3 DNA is TGTGCCAGCAGCAAAGTGGGAAACAATCAGCCCCAGCATTTT.

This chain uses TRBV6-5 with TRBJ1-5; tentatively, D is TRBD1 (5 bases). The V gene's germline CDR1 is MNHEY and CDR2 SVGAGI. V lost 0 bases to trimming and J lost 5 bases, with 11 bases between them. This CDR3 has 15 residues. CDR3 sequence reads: CASSYSRGRDQPQHF. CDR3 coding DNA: TGTGCCAGCAGTTACTCGAGGGGAAGGGATCAGCCCCAGCATTTT.